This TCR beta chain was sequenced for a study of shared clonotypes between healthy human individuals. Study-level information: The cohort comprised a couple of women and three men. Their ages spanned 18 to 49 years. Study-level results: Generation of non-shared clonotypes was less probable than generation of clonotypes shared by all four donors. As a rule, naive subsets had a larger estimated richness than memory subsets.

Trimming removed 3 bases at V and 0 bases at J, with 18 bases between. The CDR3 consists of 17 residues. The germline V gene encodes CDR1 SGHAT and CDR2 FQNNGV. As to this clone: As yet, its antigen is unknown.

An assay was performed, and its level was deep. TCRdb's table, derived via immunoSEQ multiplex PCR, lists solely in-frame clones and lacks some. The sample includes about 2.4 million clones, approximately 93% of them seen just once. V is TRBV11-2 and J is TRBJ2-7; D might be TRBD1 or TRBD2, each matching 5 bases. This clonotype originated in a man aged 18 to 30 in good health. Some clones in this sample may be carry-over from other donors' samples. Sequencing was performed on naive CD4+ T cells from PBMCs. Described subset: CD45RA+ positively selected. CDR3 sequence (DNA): TGTGCCAGCAGCTTTGGGGTGGGGACCCCGAGCTCCTACGAGCAGTACTTC. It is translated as CASSFGVGTPSSYEQYF.